This T cell receptor (beta chain) emerged from a study of OX40 agonist ivuxolimab in advanced cancers. Study-wide results and caveats: Expanded peripheral T cells had an undetermined antigen specificity.

The table lists this clone with a count of one. The antigen is undetermined. The V segment lost 4 bases and the J segment 9 bases; nucleotides outside the gene matches: 12. Germline V gene lookup returns CDR1 LNHDA and CDR2 SQIVND (reference sequence). This CDR3 is built from 14 residues. Libraries were prepared by immunoSEQ multiplex PCR; TCRdb keeps only in-frame clonotypes and omits some of them. The sample yields about 48,000 clones, approximately 90% seen once. The TCR sequence derives from an adult with an advanced solid tumor such as melanoma, head and neck, liver or kidney cancer. The sample in question was CD4+ or CD8+ T cells sorted from blood, obtained in a trial of the OX40 agonist ivuxolimab. The chain is built from TRBV19 and TRBJ2-7; 7 bases are shared with TRBD2. CDR3 DNA: TGTGCCAGTAGTACCTCCGGGGGGTACGAGGGGCAGTACTTC. It is translated as CASSTSGGYEGQYF.